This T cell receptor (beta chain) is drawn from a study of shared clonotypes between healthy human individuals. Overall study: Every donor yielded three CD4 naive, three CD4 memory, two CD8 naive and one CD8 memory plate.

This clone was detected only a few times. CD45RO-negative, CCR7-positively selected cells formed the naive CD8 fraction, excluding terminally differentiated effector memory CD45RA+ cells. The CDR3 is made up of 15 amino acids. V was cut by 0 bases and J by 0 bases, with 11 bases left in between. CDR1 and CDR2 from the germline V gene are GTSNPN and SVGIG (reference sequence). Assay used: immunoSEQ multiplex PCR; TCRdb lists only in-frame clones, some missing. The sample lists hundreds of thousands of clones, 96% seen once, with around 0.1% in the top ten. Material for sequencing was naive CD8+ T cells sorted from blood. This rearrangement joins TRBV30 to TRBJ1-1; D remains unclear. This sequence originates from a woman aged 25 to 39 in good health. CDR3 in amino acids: CAWSVLTAMNTEAFF. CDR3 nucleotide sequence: TGTGCCTGGAGTGTATTGACGGCCATGAACACTGAAGCTTTCTTT.